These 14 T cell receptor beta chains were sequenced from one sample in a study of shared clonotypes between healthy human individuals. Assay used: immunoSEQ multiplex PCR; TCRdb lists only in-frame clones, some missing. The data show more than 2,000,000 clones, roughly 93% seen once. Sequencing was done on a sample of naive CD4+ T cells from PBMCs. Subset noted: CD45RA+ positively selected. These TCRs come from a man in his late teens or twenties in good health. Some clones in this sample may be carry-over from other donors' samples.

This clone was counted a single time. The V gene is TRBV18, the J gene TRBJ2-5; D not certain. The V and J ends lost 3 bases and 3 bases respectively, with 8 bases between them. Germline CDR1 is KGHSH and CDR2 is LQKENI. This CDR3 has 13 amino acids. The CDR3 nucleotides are TGTGCCAGCTCACCCTACCGAGAAGAGACCCAGTACTTC. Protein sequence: CASSPYREETQYF.

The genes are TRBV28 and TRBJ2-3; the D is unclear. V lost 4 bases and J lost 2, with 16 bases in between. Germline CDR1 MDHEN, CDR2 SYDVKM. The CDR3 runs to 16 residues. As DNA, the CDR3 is TGTGCCAGCAGTTCATTCCGCCGGGCGCACACAGATACGCAGTATTTT. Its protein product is CASSSFRRAHTDTQYF. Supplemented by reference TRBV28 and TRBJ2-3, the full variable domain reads DVKVTQSSRYLVKRTGEKVFLECVQDMDHENMFWYRQDPGLGLRLIYFSYDVKMKEKGDIPEGYSVSREKKERFSLILESASTNQTSMYLCASSSFRRAHTDTQYFGPGTRLTVL.

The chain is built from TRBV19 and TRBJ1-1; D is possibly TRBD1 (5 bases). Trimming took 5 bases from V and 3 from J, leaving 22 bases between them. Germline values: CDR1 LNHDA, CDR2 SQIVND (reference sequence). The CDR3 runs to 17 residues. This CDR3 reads CASSGTGTPSGDTEAFF. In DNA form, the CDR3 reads TGTGCCAGTAGTGGGACCGGGACCCCATCCGGGGACACTGAAGCTTTCTTT.

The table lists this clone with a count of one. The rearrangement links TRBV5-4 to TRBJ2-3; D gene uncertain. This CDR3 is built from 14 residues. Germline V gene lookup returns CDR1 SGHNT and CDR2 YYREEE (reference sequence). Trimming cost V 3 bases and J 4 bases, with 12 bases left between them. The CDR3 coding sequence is TGTGCCAGCAGCTACTCCCGAGGTTCAGATACGCAGTATTTT. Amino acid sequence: CASSYSRGSDTQYF. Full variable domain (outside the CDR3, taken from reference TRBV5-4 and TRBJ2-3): ETGVTQSPTHLIKTRGQQVTLRCSSQSGHNTVSWYQQALGQGPQFIFQYYREEENGRGNFPPRFSGLQFPNYSSELNVNALELDDSALYLCASSYSRGSDTQYFGPGTRLTVL.

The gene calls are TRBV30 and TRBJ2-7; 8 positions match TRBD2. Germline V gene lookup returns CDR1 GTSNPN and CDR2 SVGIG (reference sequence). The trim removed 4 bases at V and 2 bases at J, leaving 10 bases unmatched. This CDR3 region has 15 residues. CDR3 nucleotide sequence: TGTGCCTGGACCCGAGATACTAGCGGACCCTACGAGCAGTACTTC. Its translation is CAWTRDTSGPYEQYF.

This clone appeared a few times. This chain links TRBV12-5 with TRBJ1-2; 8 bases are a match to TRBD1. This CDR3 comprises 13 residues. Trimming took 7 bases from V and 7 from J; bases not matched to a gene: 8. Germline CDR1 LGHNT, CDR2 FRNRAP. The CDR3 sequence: CASALTGGGGYTF. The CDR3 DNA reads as TGTGCTAGTGCTTTAACAGGGGGTGGTGGCTACACCTTC. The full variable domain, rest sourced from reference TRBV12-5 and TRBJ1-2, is DARVTQTPRHKVTEMGQEVTMRCQPILGHNTVFWYRQTMMQGLELLAYFRNRAPLDDSGMPKDRFSAEMPDATLATLKIQPSEPRDSAVYFCASALTGGGGYTFGSGTRLTVV.

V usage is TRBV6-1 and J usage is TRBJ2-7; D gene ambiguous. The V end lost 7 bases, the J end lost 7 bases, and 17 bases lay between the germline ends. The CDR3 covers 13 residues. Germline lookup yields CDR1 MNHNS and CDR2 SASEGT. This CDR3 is CASILDGLVEQYF. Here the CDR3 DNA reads TGTGCCAGCATACTGGACGGCCTTGTAGAGCAGTACTTC.

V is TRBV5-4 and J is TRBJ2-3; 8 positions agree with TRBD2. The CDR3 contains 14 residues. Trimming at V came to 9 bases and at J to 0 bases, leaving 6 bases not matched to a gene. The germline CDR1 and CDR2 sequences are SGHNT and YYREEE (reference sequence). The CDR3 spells CATRLAKSTDTQYF. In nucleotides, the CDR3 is TGTGCCACCAGACTAGCGAAGAGCACAGATACGCAGTATTTT.

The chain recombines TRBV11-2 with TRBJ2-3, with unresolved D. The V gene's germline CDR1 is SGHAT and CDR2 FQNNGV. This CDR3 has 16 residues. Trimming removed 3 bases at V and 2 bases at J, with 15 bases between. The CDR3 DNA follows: TGTGCCAGCAGCTTTGAAGGAGCCACAATCACAGATACGCAGTATTTT. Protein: CASSFEGATITDTQYF.

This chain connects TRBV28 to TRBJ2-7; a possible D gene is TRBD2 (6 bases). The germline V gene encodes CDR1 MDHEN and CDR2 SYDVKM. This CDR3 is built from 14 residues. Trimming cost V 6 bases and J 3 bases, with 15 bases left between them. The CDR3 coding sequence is TGTGCCAGCAGCAGACGACTAGGCGTCTACGAGCAGTACTTC. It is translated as CASSRRLGVYEQYF.

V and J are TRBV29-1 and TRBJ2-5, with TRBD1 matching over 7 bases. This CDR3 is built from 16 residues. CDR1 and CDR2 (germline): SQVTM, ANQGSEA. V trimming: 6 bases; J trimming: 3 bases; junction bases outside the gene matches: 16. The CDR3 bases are TGCAGCGTAAAGAGGGGGCAGTGGACCCAAAAAGAGACCCAGTACTTC. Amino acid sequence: CSVKRGQWTQKETQYF.

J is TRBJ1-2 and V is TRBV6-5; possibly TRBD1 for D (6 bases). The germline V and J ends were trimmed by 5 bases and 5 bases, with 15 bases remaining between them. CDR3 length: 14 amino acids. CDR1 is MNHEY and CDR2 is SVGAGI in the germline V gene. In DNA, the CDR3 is TGTGCCAGCAGTATAGCGAGGGGGGCTTATGGCTACACCTTC. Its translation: CASSIARGAYGYTF.

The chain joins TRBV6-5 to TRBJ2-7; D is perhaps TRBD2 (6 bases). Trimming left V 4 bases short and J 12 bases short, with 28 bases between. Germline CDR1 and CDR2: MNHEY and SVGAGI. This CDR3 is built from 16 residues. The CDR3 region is CASSSSPGLSLNLRYF. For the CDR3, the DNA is TGTGCCAGCAGTTCGAGCCCCGGACTATCATTGAACTTGAGGTACTTC.

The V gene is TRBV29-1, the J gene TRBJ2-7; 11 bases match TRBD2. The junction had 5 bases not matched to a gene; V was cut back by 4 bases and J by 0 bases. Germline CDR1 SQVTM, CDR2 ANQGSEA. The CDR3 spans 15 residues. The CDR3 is CSVVASGRPSYEQYF. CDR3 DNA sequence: TGCAGCGTTGTGGCTAGCGGGAGGCCCTCCTACGAGCAGTACTTC.